This paragraph reports one TCR beta chain. Its antigen is as yet unknown. The CDR3 spans 13 residues. V shed 5 bases and J shed 1 base, with 9 bases lying between them. Germline-derived CDR1 and CDR2 are SGHNT and YYREEE (reference sequence). Sequencing was performed with immunoSEQ multiplex PCR; in TCRdb, only in-frame clones are kept and a portion is missing. The sample holds over a million clones; around 95% are singletons and the top ten take roughly 1.1%. This record belongs to a study of shared clonotypes between healthy human individuals. The study, taken as a whole, reports: Relative to memory subsets, naive subsets generally showed larger estimated richness.

Recent acute infections and vaccinations were absent in the healthy HIV-negative adult donors. CD4+ cell separation produced CD45RA+ naive and CD45RA-negative memory subsets. V usage is TRBV5-4 and J usage is TRBJ1-1; D unclear. The TCR originated in a man under 40 in good health. Material for sequencing was naive CD4+ T cells sorted from blood. Specified subset: CD45RA+ positively selected. The CDR3 DNA reads as TGTGCCAGCAGTAACCGACAGAACACTGAAGCTTTCTTT. Translation: CASSNRQNTEAFF.